This entry lists 16 T cell receptor beta chains sequenced from one sample in a study of cytomegalovirus exposure and HLA in healthy donors. This table comes from immunoSEQ multiplex PCR, and its TCRdb copy is limited to in-frame clones, with some not included. The sample records under 200,000 clones, roughly nine tenths being singletons. The sample consisted of PBMCs. Receptors originate from a woman between 25 and 40 years old in good health and CMV-seronegative.

CDR3 in amino acids: CASNSGSDLSEAFF. In DNA, the CDR3 is TGTGCCAGCAACTCCGGCAGCGACCTCTCTGAAGCTTTCTTT. J is TRBJ1-1 and V is TRBV28; D unclear. Deletions cut 7 bases from V and 6 bases from J, with 18 bases between. The CDR3 sequence is 14 residues long. Germline-derived CDR1 and CDR2 are MDHEN and SYDVKM.

This clone was seen more than once but under ten times. The chain is built from TRBV11-2 and TRBJ2-5; D possibly corresponds to TRBD1 (5 bases). With 3 bases removed from V and 3 bases from J, the gap between germline ends came to 5 bases. This CDR3 has 12 residues. Per the germline V gene, CDR1 is SGHAT and CDR2 is FQNNGV. Here the CDR3 reads CASSLDKETQYF. Written as DNA, the CDR3 is TGTGCCAGCAGCTTGGACAAAGAGACCCAGTACTTC.

The chain couples TRBV4-2 to TRBJ1-1; D is ambiguous. Trimming stripped 0 bases from V and 3 bases from J, with 11 bases between. Germline CDR1 is LGHNA and CDR2 is YNFKEQ. CDR3 size: 15 residues. This chain's CDR3 is CASSQEEGRYTEAFF. Written as DNA, the CDR3 is TGTGCCAGCAGCCAAGAGGAAGGACGGTACACTGAAGCTTTCTTT.

The CDR3 nucleotides read TGTGCCAGCACCGAGGCAGGGAAGAGTAGCCGGACTGAAGCTTTCTTT. Translation gives CASTEAGKSSRTEAFF. The gene calls are TRBV27 and TRBJ1-1, with D tentatively TRBD1 (5 bases). Germline-derived CDR1 and CDR2 are MNHEY and SMNVEV (reference sequence). The CDR3 length is 16 residues. The V end lost 7 bases, the J end lost 5 bases, and 23 bases lay between the germline ends.

The chain combines TRBV19 with TRBJ2-5; 14 bases align to TRBD2. CDR1 and CDR2 (germline): LNHDA, SQIVND (reference sequence). After removal of 6 bases from V and 4 bases from J, the junction contained 19 bases not matched to a gene. The CDR3 is made up of 20 amino acids. CDR3 nucleotides: TGTGCCAGTAGCCCCGCCGGGACTAGCGGGAGAGGGCTAGTCGGAGAGACCCAGTACTTC. As protein: CASSPAGTSGRGLVGETQYF.

The chain links TRBV19 to TRBJ2-5; D uncertain. The CDR3 covers 14 residues. The V end was cut by 4 bases, the J end by 5 bases, with 14 bases between. The germline gives CDR1 LNHDA, CDR2 SQIVND (reference sequence). The chain's CDR3 is CASSRDWASETQYF. The DNA of the CDR3 is TGTGCCAGTAGTAGGGATTGGGCGTCGGAGACCCAGTACTTC.

The chain links TRBV2 to TRBJ2-7; maybe TRBD2 (5 bases). This CDR3 comprises 13 residues. Germline CDR1 reads SNHLY; CDR2 reads FYNNEI. Trimming pared 8 bases from V and 2 bases from J, leaving 13 bases between. The DNA of the CDR3 is TGTGCCAGCGACGGGGATGGCGCCTACGAGCAGTACTTC. Translating it yields CASDGDGAYEQYF. Drawing the rest from reference TRBV2 and TRBJ2-7, the complete variable domain is EPEVTQTPSHQVTQMGQEVILRCVPISNHLYFYWYRQILGQKVEFLVSFYNNEISEKSEIFDDQFSVERPDGSNFTLKIRSTKLEDSAMYFCASDGDGAYEQYFGPGTRLTVT.

This clone occurred once. The V call is TRBV6-5, the J call TRBJ1-2, with no clear D. Germline values: CDR1 MNHEY, CDR2 SVGAGI. CDR3 length: 15 amino acids. V lost 0 bases and J lost 9, with 17 bases in between. CDR3 loop: CASSYSRVRGRRYTF. The DNA for the CDR3 is TGTGCCAGCAGTTACTCGAGGGTTCGCGGAAGACGCTACACCTTC.

The J gene is TRBJ1-1, the V gene TRBV4-1; tentatively, D is TRBD1 (6 bases). Germline V CDR1 and CDR2: MGHRA, YSYEKL. The CDR3 loop spans 15 amino acids. Trimming took off 1 base at V and 0 bases at J, with 9 bases between the two ends. CDR3 amino acids: CASSQVTGLNTEAFF. The CDR3 DNA follows: TGCGCCAGCAGCCAAGTGACAGGATTGAACACTGAAGCTTTCTTT.

J is TRBJ1-2 and V is TRBV7-9; perhaps TRBD1 as D (5 bases). Germline V gene data show CDR1 as SEHNR and CDR2 as FQNEAQ (reference sequence). The CDR3 runs to 14 residues. V was cut by 4 bases and J by 4 bases, with 13 bases left in between. CDR3 sequence: CASSSGPGSYGYTF. In DNA, the CDR3 is TGTGCCAGCAGCTCAGGGCCCGGGTCCTATGGCTACACCTTC. The full variable domain, in which reference TRBV7-9 and TRBJ1-2 provide the parts outside the CDR3, is DTGVSQNPRHKITKRGQNVTFRCDPISEHNRLYWYRQTLGQGPEFLTYFQNEAQLEKSRLLSDRFSAERPKGSFSTLEIQRTEQGDSAMYLCASSSGPGSYGYTFGSGTRLTVV.

CDR3 sequence reads: CAISVEGGGTEAFF. In DNA form, the CDR3 reads TGTGCCATCAGTGTGGAGGGCGGGGGCACTGAAGCTTTCTTT. The chain joins TRBV10-3 to TRBJ1-1, with a weak D call TRBD1 (5 bases). The germline V gene encodes CDR1 ENHRY and CDR2 SYGVKD. The CDR3 extends over 14 amino acids. Trimming left V 4 bases short and J 4 bases short, with 13 bases between.

This clone was found many times. This rearrangement joins TRBV5-1 to TRBJ2-2, with D possibly being TRBD2 (6 bases). The CDR3 loop spans 14 amino acids. Trimming stripped 6 bases from V and 4 bases from J, with 13 bases between. The V gene's germline CDR1 is SGHRS and CDR2 YFSETQ. This CDR3 is CASKEGRATGELFF. Here the CDR3 DNA reads TGCGCCAGCAAGGAGGGACGGGCCACCGGGGAGCTGTTTTTT.

The J gene is TRBJ2-3, the V gene TRBV18; the match to TRBD1 covers 7 bases. This CDR3 has 15 residues. The ends lost 3 bases at V and 2 bases at J; junction bases unmatched: 5. Germline V gene sequence: CDR1 KGHSH, CDR2 LQKENI. CDR3 nucleotide sequence: TGTGCCAGCTCACCGTTGGGACAGAACACAGATACGCAGTATTTT. It is translated as CASSPLGQNTDTQYF. The complete variable domain, with remaining parts taken from reference TRBV18 and TRBJ2-3, reads NAGVMQNPRHLVRRRGQEARLRCSPMKGHSHVYWYRQLPEEGLKFMVYLQKENIIDESGMPKERFSAEFPKEGPSILRIQQVVRGDSAAYFCASSPLGQNTDTQYFGPGTRLTVL.

This clone was recorded a few times. The chain is built from TRBV11-2 and TRBJ2-5, with 8 bases that match TRBD1. J was trimmed by 4 bases and V by 1 base; bases with no gene match: 5. This CDR3 contains 15 residues. Looked up from germline, CDR1 is SGHAT and CDR2 is FQNNGV. The CDR3 nucleotides read TGTGCCAGCAGCTTAGTCGACAGGGGTCGAGAGACCCAGTACTTC. Its protein product is CASSLVDRGRETQYF.

The chain links TRBV7-9 to TRBJ2-7, with D hard to call. CDR3 length: 13 amino acids. Germline V CDR1 and CDR2: SEHNR, FQNEAQ (reference sequence). The V gene lost 2 bases and the J gene lost 0 bases, with 5 bases spanning the gap. CDR3 DNA sequence: TGTGCCAGCAGCTTACCCAGCTCCTACGAGCAGTACTTC. Its protein is CASSLPSSYEQYF.

The gene calls are TRBV5-6 and TRBJ1-2, with a possible D match to TRBD1 (5 bases). Germline-derived CDR1 and CDR2 are SGHDT and YYEEEE. V was clipped by 0 bases and J by 7 bases, with 13 bases between them. The CDR3 spans 14 residues. The CDR3 DNA reads TGTGCCAGCAGCTTGGATGGCAGGGTTGGTGGCTACACCTTC. It codes for CASSLDGRVGGYTF.